This T cell receptor (beta chain) was captured in a study of vaccination effects on CD4 cells after COVID-19 (dated by TCRdb to between 2021 and 2022). The study in broad terms: In the ViraFEST assay, PBMC were stimulated with viral peptide pools, and TCR sequencing was then used to find antigen-specific CD4+ T cell clonotypes based on their expansion. Post-vaccine samples across the study were collected a median of 72 days after the second dose, with a range of 14 to 241. Each well held two million PBMC cultured in IMDM containing 5% human AB serum, 8 to 10 IU/ml IL-2 and gentamicin, along with about 10 ug/ml peptides. In both COVID-19 convalescent patients and infection-naive vaccine recipients, the study compared SARS-CoV-2 spike-specific CD4+ TCR repertoires from before mRNA vaccination with those from after it. The full study included 10 COVID-19 convalescent patients and a few SARS-CoV-2-naive healthy vaccine recipients. Cultures from other donors in the study were sequenced with the Oncomine TCR Beta short-read assay on an Illumina iSeq 100.

The table lists this clone with a count of one. Its target antigen remains unknown. No base qualities exist here, and no much larger clone lies one base off it. After approximately 11 days of culture, CD4+ T cells were isolated with the EasySep CD4+ T cell isolation kit. Each participant received two doses of an mRNA SARS-CoV-2 vaccine, either BNT162b2 or mRNA-1273. The absence of prior SARS-CoV-2 infection in healthy vaccine recipients was confirmed by negative nucleocapsid antibodies before and after vaccination. On days 3 and 7, half of the culture medium was replaced with fresh IL-2-containing medium. Unless noted otherwise, every peptide stimulation condition was grown in triplicate wells. Using Ficoll-Paque Plus gradient centrifugation, PBMC were separated from whole blood and then either used fresh or cryopreserved at -140C. The QIAamp micro DNA kit was used to extract genomic DNA from the cultured CD4+ T cells.

Summary of the overall study and its limitations: Clones induced by infection and clones induced by vaccination both contracted markedly at late timepoints after vaccination, which fits with T cell responses waning over time. In healthy vaccine recipients, vaccine-induced clones were almost all SARS-CoV-2 mono-reactive, with only 1 of 255 cross-reactive with common cold coronaviruses. The study was limited by a small number of convalescent patients, and early post-infection timepoints were lacking.

In the germline V gene (reference sequence), CDR1 corresponds to GTSNPN and CDR2 to SVGIG. Trimming removed 3 bases from V and 5 bases from J, leaving 13 bases between the germline ends. The CDR3 spans 13 residues, from the cysteine through the phenylalanine. The entry retains the CDR3 DNA only, 39 bases that are in frame from base 1. The protocol used for the library was the immunoSEQ multiplex PCR assay. DNA from the CD4+ T cells that had been cultured and isolated underwent TCR beta CDR3 sequencing. The original methods were these. The analysis removed non-productive TCR sequences, trimmed reads to the CDR3 region, and retained only CDR3s that were 7 or more amino acids long. The MANAFEST web app was used to pick out antigen-specific clonotypes by comparing their expansion in peptide wells with that in reference cultures. To count as positive, a clone had to show expansion at FDR<0.05 compared with the reference and with all other wells, an odds ratio above 5, and a frequency above 0.1% in two replicate wells. A clonotype was defined as cross-reactive if the clonotype was significantly expanded both in SARS-CoV-2 spike wells and in at least one common cold coronavirus spike condition. CDR3 similarity was assessed by Levenshtein distance with the stringdist R package, and unrooted trees were built with ape in R 3.6.1. TCRdb provides this immuneACCESS table in a form limited to in-frame rearrangements. Some clones are lacking; in checked studies, under half of them reflect an unresolved V gene, and why the rest are absent is not known. That table furnishes V, J and clone size, whereas the DNA furnished D and trimming. Within this sample are just under 75,000 clones, with approximately 73% of them counted one time only. The ten largest clones represent roughly 2.3% of the sample.

The chain is assembled from TRBV30 and TRBJ2-5, with no D gene named confidently. Sequenced here: CD4+ T cells from PBMCs cultured without peptide, sampled after COVID-19 vaccination. This receptor was obtained from a human donor who received a COVID-19 vaccine. The encoded CDR3 is CAWSAAPSETQYF. Here is the DNA: TGTGCCTGGAGCGCGGCCCCGAGCGAGACCCAGTACTTC.